The 17 T cell receptor beta chains in this list originate from one sample, sequenced in a study of blood T cell repertoires in COVID-19. The repertoire was sequenced with immunoSEQ multiplex PCR; TCRdb's copy has only in-frame clones and lacks some. The data show 250,000 to 400,000 clones, approximately 88% seen once. Sequenced material: peripheral blood. The receptors stem from a woman aged 25 to 39 with COVID-19, enrolled during active disease.

This chain uses TRBV3-1 (or the pseudogene TRBV3-2) with TRBJ2-7; 11 bases fit TRBD2. After removal of 3 bases from V and 4 bases from J, the junction contained 5 bases not matched to a gene. The CDR3 is 15 residues long. The V gene's germline CDR1 is LGHDT and CDR2 YNNKEL (reference sequence). DNA for the CDR3: TGTGCCAGCAGCCAGGGCCTAGCGGGGGGTTACGAGCAGTACGTC. This codes for CASSQGLAGGYEQYV.

With respect to this clone: The junction differs from germline at one of its ends, possibly a read error. The chain employs TRBV7-7 and TRBJ2-2, with TRBD2 as a possible D gene (7 bases). Per the germline V gene, CDR1 is SSHAT and CDR2 is FNYEAQ (reference sequence). There are 16 residues in the CDR3. The CDR3 here is CASSPRGGPNTGELFF. The DNA for the CDR3 is TGTGCTAGCAGCCCTAGGGGGGGGCCGAACACCGGGGAGCTGTTTTTT. The full variable domain, with the rest looked up from reference TRBV7-7 and TRBJ2-2, is GAGVSQSPRYKVTKRGQDVTLRCDPISSHATLYWYQQALGQGPEFLTYFNYEAQPDKSGLPSDRFSAERPEGSISTLTIQRTEQRDSAMYRCASSPRGGPNTGELFFGEGSRLTVL.

J is TRBJ2-5 and V is TRBV7-2, with D possibly TRBD2 on 7 matching bases. V gave up 3 bases and J gave up 6 bases, with 14 bases separating them. CDR1 and CDR2 from the germline V gene are SGHTA and FQGNSA. The CDR3 has 14 amino acids. In DNA form, the CDR3 reads TGTGCCAGCAGCTTTGGAGGGGGGGCACAGACCCAGTACTTC. It encodes CASSFGGGAQTQYF.

The V gene is TRBV29-1, the J gene TRBJ2-5; the D gene is possibly TRBD2 (7 bases). The CDR3 runs to 13 residues. Trimming pared 3 bases from V and 5 bases from J, leaving 13 bases between. Looked up from germline, CDR1 is SQVTM and CDR2 is ANQGSEA. In nucleotides, the CDR3 is TGCAGCGTTGACCGGGGGGCCGGTGAGACCCAGTACTTC. The encoded protein is CSVDRGAGETQYF.

This chain joins TRBV6-1 and TRBJ1-5; 9 nucleotides line up with TRBD1. CDR3 length: 17 residues. V gave up 1 base and J gave up 7 bases; unmatched junction bases: 11. From germline, CDR1 is MNHNS and CDR2 SASEGT. CDR3: CASSEVGTGGAGQPQHF. The CDR3 region has the DNA TGTGCCAGCAGTGAAGTAGGAACAGGGGGCGCAGGACAGCCCCAGCATTTT.

This rearrangement joins TRBV14 to TRBJ1-2, with 8 bases aligning to TRBD1. J lost 4 bases, V lost 3 bases, and 7 bases had no gene match. The CDR3 extends over 15 amino acids. Germline loops: CDR1 SGHDN, CDR2 FVKESK. The CDR3 sequence is CASSHPAGTGYGYTF. The CDR3 nucleotides are TGTGCCAGCAGCCATCCCGCCGGGACAGGCTATGGCTACACCTTC.

The genes are TRBV14 and TRBJ1-1, with TRBD1 matching 8 bases. The germline gives CDR1 SGHDN, CDR2 FVKESK. J was trimmed by 4 bases and V by 4 bases; bases with no gene match: 2. This CDR3 has 13 amino acids. The CDR3 sequence is CASSRTGGTEAFF. The DNA for the CDR3 is TGTGCCAGCAGCCGAACAGGGGGCACTGAAGCTTTCTTT.

This chain uses TRBV11-2 with TRBJ2-7; a possible D gene is TRBD2 (6 bases). CDR3 length: 16 amino acids. The germline V gene has CDR1 SGHAT and CDR2 FQNNGV. Between the trimmed V and J ends, which lost 3 bases and 0 bases, there was a span of 15 bases. DNA of the CDR3: TGTGCCAGCAGCTTTAGGGTAGGCGGGGCCTCCTACGAGCAGTACTTC. Translation: CASSFRVGGASYEQYF.

V is TRBV6-5 and J is TRBJ1-1; D is undetermined. Trimming cost V 5 bases and J 4 bases, with 17 bases left between them. CDR1 and CDR2 (germline): MNHEY, SVGAGI. This CDR3 spans 15 amino acids. Written as DNA, the CDR3 is TGTGCCAGCAGTAGCATGAAGGCAAGAGGCACTGAAGCTTTCTTT. Protein product: CASSSMKARGTEAFF.

This chain uses TRBV20-1 with TRBJ1-1; D call uncertain. The CDR3 has 11 amino acids. CDR1 is DFQATT, CDR2 SNEGSKA, per germline (reference sequence). V was clipped by 1 base and J by 7 bases, with 7 bases between them. The CDR3 sequence is CSARVAVEAFF. DNA for the CDR3: TGCAGTGCTAGAGTAGCAGTTGAAGCTTTCTTT.

The chain joins TRBV27 to TRBJ2-1, with unresolved D. Trimming took 7 bases from V and 0 from J, leaving 10 bases between them. This CDR3 spans 14 amino acids. The germline gives CDR1 MNHEY, CDR2 SMNVEV (reference sequence). CDR3 amino acids: CASIGSGSYNEQFF. The CDR3 coding sequence is TGTGCCAGCATTGGCTCAGGCTCCTACAATGAGCAGTTCTTC.

The chain uses TRBV3-1 (or the pseudogene TRBV3-2) and TRBJ2-2, with D tentatively TRBD1 (5 bases). The V end lost 1 base, the J end lost 6 bases, and 12 bases lay between the germline ends. This CDR3 region has 15 residues. Germline CDR1 and CDR2: LGHDT and YNNKEL (reference sequence). The CDR3 here is CASSQGGHSAGELFF. The CDR3 DNA is TGTGCCAGCAGCCAAGGCGGACATTCGGCCGGGGAGCTGTTTTTT.

This sequence joins TRBV7-8 and TRBJ2-3; D remains unclear. Germline V gives CDR1 SGHVS, CDR2 FQNEAQ. There are 12 residues in the CDR3. Trimming shortened V by 2 bases and J by 4 bases, and 4 bases separated the two germline ends. The CDR3 region has the DNA TGTGCCAGCAGCTTATCTGCAGATACGCAGTATTTT. It yields the protein CASSLSADTQYF.

The J gene is TRBJ2-5, the V gene TRBV27; 9 nucleotides match TRBD1. V lost 3 bases to trimming and J lost 3 bases; unmatched junction nucleotides: 5. Germline V gene lookup returns CDR1 MNHEY and CDR2 SMNVEV (reference sequence). CDR3 length equals 15 residues. This chain's CDR3 is CASSFGQGRKETQYF. The CDR3 coding sequence is TGTGCCAGCAGTTTTGGACAGGGGAGGAAAGAGACCCAGTACTTC.

J is TRBJ1-6 and V is TRBV4-1; 7 bases are shared with TRBD1. The CDR3 contains 18 residues. V gave up 1 base and J gave up 6 bases; unmatched junction bases: 12. Germline-derived CDR1 and CDR2 are MGHRA and YSYEKL. CDR3 sequence (DNA): TGCGCCAGCAGCCAAGGACAGGGACAGAGGATTTTTAATTCACCCCTCCACTTT. It yields the protein CASSQGQGQRIFNSPLHF.

The chain joins TRBV28 to TRBJ1-2; D unresolved. The CDR3 spans 12 residues. Germline CDR1 reads MDHEN; CDR2 reads SYDVKM. V lost 2 bases, J lost 2 bases, and 3 bases lay in between. The CDR3 is CASSLQNYGYTF. The CDR3 region has the DNA TGTGCCAGCAGTTTACAAAACTATGGCTACACCTTC.

The DNA for the CDR3 is TGTGCCAGTATCGGAGGGACAGGGGGCCCTGGAGTAAGTCAGCCCCAGCATTTT. Protein product: CASIGGTGGPGVSQPQHF. The chain uses TRBV19 and TRBJ1-5; TRBD1 matches at 12 bases. The J segment lost 6 bases and the V segment lost 7 bases, leaving 16 bases of the junction unmatched. The germline V gene encodes CDR1 LNHDA and CDR2 SQIVND (reference sequence). This CDR3 region has 18 residues.